The subject of this entry is one T cell receptor beta chain. These data belong to a study of blood T cell repertoires in COVID-19. Looking at the study overall: COVID-19 samples collected from the United States, Italy and Spain covered acute and convalescent phases.

CDR3 length equals 11 residues. Losses at the gene ends were 5 bases for V and 11 bases for J; bases not matched to a gene: 4. Germline CDR1 reads DFQATT; CDR2 reads SNEGSKA (reference sequence). The data were produced by immunoSEQ multiplex PCR, yet TCRdb's version contains in-frame clones alone and is incomplete. The table shows around 120,000 clones, with around 79% occurring only once. The sequenced sample consisted of peripheral blood. This receptor was obtained from a man between 65 and 85 years old with active or convalescent COVID-19. This sequence joins TRBV20-1 and TRBJ2-1, with 9 nucleotides matching TRBD1. The CDR3 loop reads CSARDREQQFF. Written as DNA, the CDR3 is TGCAGTGCTCGGGACAGGGAACAGCAGTTCTTC.